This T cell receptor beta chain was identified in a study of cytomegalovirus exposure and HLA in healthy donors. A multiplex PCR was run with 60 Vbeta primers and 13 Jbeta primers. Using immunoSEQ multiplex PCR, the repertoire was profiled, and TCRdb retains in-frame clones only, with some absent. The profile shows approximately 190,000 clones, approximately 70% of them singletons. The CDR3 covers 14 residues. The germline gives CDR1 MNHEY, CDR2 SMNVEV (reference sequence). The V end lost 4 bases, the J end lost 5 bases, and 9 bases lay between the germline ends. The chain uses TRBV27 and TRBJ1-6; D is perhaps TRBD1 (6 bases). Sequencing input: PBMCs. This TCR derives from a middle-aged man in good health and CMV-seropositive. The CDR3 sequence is CASSWGTHNSPLHF. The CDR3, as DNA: TGTGCCAGCAGTTGGGGGACACATAATTCACCCCTCCACTTT.